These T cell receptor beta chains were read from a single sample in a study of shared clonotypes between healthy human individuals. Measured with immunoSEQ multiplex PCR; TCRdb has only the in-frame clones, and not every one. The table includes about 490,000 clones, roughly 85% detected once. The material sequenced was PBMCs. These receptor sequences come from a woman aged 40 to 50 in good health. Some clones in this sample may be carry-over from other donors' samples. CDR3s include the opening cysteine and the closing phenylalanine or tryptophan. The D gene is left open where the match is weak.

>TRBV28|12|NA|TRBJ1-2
CASSLSSYGYTF
TGTGCCAGCAGTTTATCCTCCTATGGCTACACCTTC
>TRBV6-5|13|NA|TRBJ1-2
CASSRTAGSGYTF
TGTGCCAGCAGCCGTACCGCGGGGAGTGGCTACACCTTC
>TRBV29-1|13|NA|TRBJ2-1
CSVDQTSYNEQFF
TGCAGCGTTGATCAGACTAGCTACAATGAGCAGTTCTTC
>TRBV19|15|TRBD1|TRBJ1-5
CASTFDRVGNQPQHF
TGTGCCAGTACCTTTGACAGGGTTGGCAATCAGCCCCAGCATTTT
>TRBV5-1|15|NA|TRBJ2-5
CASSLALTPQETQYF
TGCGCCAGCAGCTTGGCCCTGACACCGCAAGAGACCCAGTACTTC
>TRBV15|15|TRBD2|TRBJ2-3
CATSGGTSQTDTQYF
TGTGCCACCAGCGGCGGGACTAGCCAGACAGATACGCAGTATTTT
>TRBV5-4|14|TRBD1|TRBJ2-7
CASSFGDRDYEQYF
TGTGCCAGCAGCTTTGGGGACAGGGACTACGAGCAGTACTTC
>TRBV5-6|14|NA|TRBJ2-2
CASSLGLLTGELFF
TGTGCCAGCAGCTTGGGGTTATTGACCGGGGAGCTGTTTTTT
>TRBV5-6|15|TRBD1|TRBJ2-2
CASSKDRGLTGELFF
TGTGCCAGCAGCAAGGACAGGGGGCTTACCGGGGAGCTGTTTTTT
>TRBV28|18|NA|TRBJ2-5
CAITKGTDRWMVKETQYF
TGTGCCATCACTAAGGGGACGGACAGATGGATGGTCAAAGAGACCCAGTACTTC